This TCR beta chain is from a study of cytomegalovirus exposure and HLA in healthy donors. About the study: From HLA-typed donors, an early data release held around 85 million unique TCRs.

Amplification used 60 Vbeta primers and 13 Jbeta primers. Profiling relied on immunoSEQ multiplex PCR, and the TCRdb table lists in-frame clones only, not all of them. The sample holds fewer than 200,000 clones, about four fifths seen once. This CDR3 is 13 amino acids long. The germline gives CDR1 SNHLY, CDR2 FYNNEI. Trimming shortened V by 6 bases and J by 6 bases, and 14 bases separated the two germline ends. The V gene is TRBV2, the J gene TRBJ1-2, with TRBD1 as a possible D gene (5 bases). Sequences were obtained from PBMCs. The clonotype originates from a woman aged 45-59 years in good health and CMV-seronegative. Here the CDR3 DNA reads TGTGCCAGCAGGTCTCCGGGGGTGGATGGCTACACCTTC. This encodes CASRSPGVDGYTF.